The next 18 T cell receptor beta chains were all read from a single sample in a study of cytomegalovirus exposure and HLA in healthy donors. PCR involved 60 Vbeta and 13 Jbeta primers. Generated by immunoSEQ multiplex PCR, the TCRdb table keeps only in-frame clones and is missing some. The data contain approximately 79,000 clones, 65% to 85% of them singletons. Sequenced: PBMCs. The receptors shown here come from a middle-aged woman in good health and CMV-seropositive.

The rearrangement uses TRBV7-9 and TRBJ2-5; D might be TRBD1 (6 bases). Trimming cost V 4 bases and J 5 bases, with 11 bases left between them. Germline CDR1 and CDR2: SEHNR and FQNEAQ (reference sequence). The CDR3 sequence is 13 residues long. CDR3 DNA: TGTGCCAGCAGCTCCGGACAGTGGGAGACCCAGTACTTC. Its translation is CASSSGQWETQYF.

This clone appeared once. The genes are TRBV2 and TRBJ1-6; TRBD1 is a possible D gene (6 bases). Trimming took 5 bases from V and 10 from J, leaving 12 bases between them. This CDR3 has 13 amino acids. Germline CDR1 reads SNHLY; CDR2 reads FYNNEI. CDR3 protein: CASSTDSRSPLHF. The CDR3 coding sequence is TGTGCCAGCAGTACGGACAGCCGGTCACCCCTCCACTTT.

This clone appeared a few times. The chain carries TRBV6-5 and TRBJ2-7; 13 bases agree with TRBD2. The CDR3 consists of 16 residues. J lost 3 bases, V lost 0 bases, and 2 bases had no gene match. The germline gives CDR1 MNHEY, CDR2 SVGAGI. The CDR3 DNA reads as TGTGCCAGCAGTTACTCCCGGACTAGCGGGAGCTACGAGCAGTACTTC. Protein product: CASSYSRTSGSYEQYF.

V gene TRBV28 combines with J gene TRBJ1-2, with no clear D. Trimming stripped 3 bases from V and 5 bases from J, with 7 bases between. The CDR3 sequence is 12 residues long. Germline V CDR1 and CDR2: MDHEN, SYDVKM. The CDR3 loop is CASSLNRYGYTF. CDR3 coding DNA: TGTGCCAGCAGTTTGAACAGATATGGCTACACCTTC.

The V gene is TRBV28, the J gene TRBJ2-1; the match to TRBD2 covers 9 bases. The V and J ends lost 3 bases and 5 bases, in that order; junction bases with no gene match: 8. Germline V gene sequence: CDR1 MDHEN, CDR2 SYDVKM. The CDR3 has 16 residues. CDR3 DNA: TGTGCCAGCAGTTTCCCCCTAGCGGGAACTGACAATGAGCAGTTCTTC. Protein: CASSFPLAGTDNEQFF.

V usage is TRBV6-1 and J usage is TRBJ1-1; TRBD1 agrees at 9 bases. CDR1 is MNHNS and CDR2 is SASEGT in the germline V gene. Germline trimming cut 6 bases from V and 2 bases from J; bases unmatched to any gene: 7. The CDR3 runs 15 residues. DNA for the CDR3: TGTGCCAGCAGAGGGGACAGGGCTATCAACACTGAAGCTTTCTTT. Its protein is CASRGDRAINTEAFF.

The rearrangement uses TRBV10-3 and TRBJ1-6; 8 nucleotides align to TRBD1. Germline CDR1 and CDR2: ENHRY and SYGVKD. This CDR3 is built from 14 residues. V trimming: 6 bases; J trimming: 7 bases; junction bases outside the gene matches: 5. The chain's CDR3 is CAISRDRHNSPLHF. CDR3 DNA sequence: TGTGCCATCAGCAGGGACAGGCACAATTCACCCCTCCACTTT.

The chain couples TRBV19 to TRBJ1-5; 8 nucleotides line up with TRBD1. Germline V CDR1 and CDR2: LNHDA, SQIVND (reference sequence). Germline trimming cut 5 bases from V and 5 bases from J; bases unmatched to any gene: 11. The CDR3 covers 16 residues. CDR3 DNA: TGTGCCAGTAGTTCTCTAACAGGGGGAAGCTATCAGCCCCAGCATTTT. Residues: CASSSLTGGSYQPQHF.

This clone was detected a few times. This chain links TRBV29-1 with TRBJ1-1; 9 bases are shared with TRBD1. The CDR3 contains 15 residues. V was clipped by 7 bases and J by 0 bases; unmatched bases: 9. Germline lookup yields CDR1 SQVTM and CDR2 ANQGSEA. CDR3 sequence reads: CSAYRGQGLNTEAFF. The DNA for the CDR3 is TGCAGCGCTTACAGGGGGCAGGGGCTGAACACTGAAGCTTTCTTT.

The rearrangement joins TRBV29-1 to TRBJ2-5; 9 bases fit TRBD1. From germline, CDR1 is SQVTM and CDR2 ANQGSEA. Trimming cost V 4 bases and J 2 bases; bases outside gene matches: 2. The CDR3 runs 13 residues. The CDR3 reads CSVVGQGQETQYF. The DNA for the CDR3 is TGCAGCGTTGTCGGACAGGGGCAAGAGACCCAGTACTTC.

V gene TRBV5-4 combines with J gene TRBJ2-1; a possible D gene is TRBD2 (6 bases). The CDR3 contains 15 residues. Trimming took 3 bases from V and 2 from J, leaving 12 bases between them. Per germline, CDR1 SGHNT and CDR2 YYREEE (reference sequence). For the CDR3, the DNA is TGTGCCAGCAGCTCCGGGACTCAGACCTACAATGAGCAGTTCTTC. It codes for CASSSGTQTYNEQFF.

This rearrangement joins TRBV29-1 to TRBJ2-7, with 13 bases aligning to TRBD2. The CDR3 contains 13 residues. Per the germline V gene, CDR1 is SQVTM and CDR2 is ANQGSEA. The CDR3 coding sequence is TGCGGCGCCAGACTAGCGGGAGGCGGCGAGCAGTACTTC. Translated: CGARLAGGGEQYF.

The chain links TRBV27 to TRBJ1-2; 8 bases map to TRBD1. The CDR3 is made up of 13 amino acids. The V gene end was trimmed by 5 bases and the J gene end by 6 bases; junction bases not matched to a gene: 5. Germline V gene sequence: CDR1 MNHEY, CDR2 SMNVEV (reference sequence). The CDR3 DNA follows: TGTGCCAGCAGTACCCGGACAGGGCATGGCTACACCTTC. This codes for CASSTRTGHGYTF.

The chain couples TRBV4-1 to TRBJ2-1; a weak D match, TRBD1 (8 bases). Germline V gives CDR1 MGHRA, CDR2 YSYEKL. The V end lost 4 bases, the J end lost 5 bases, and 15 bases lay between the germline ends. The CDR3 is 15 amino acids. Here the CDR3 reads CASSPGQGGHNEQFF. As DNA, the CDR3 is TGCGCCAGCAGCCCTGGACAGGGAGGGCACAATGAGCAGTTCTTC.

The chain is built from TRBV11-2 and TRBJ1-1, with TRBD1 matching 7 bases. Germline V gives CDR1 SGHAT, CDR2 FQNNGV. The CDR3 totals 14 residues. J lost 1 base, V lost 5 bases, and 4 bases had no gene match. CDR3 coding DNA: TGTGCCAGCAGCCGCGCAGGGGGGAACACTGAAGCTTTCTTT. It is translated as CASSRAGGNTEAFF. The full variable domain, its missing parts supplied by reference TRBV11-2 and TRBJ1-1, is EAGVAQSPRYKIIEKRQSVAFWCNPISGHATLYWYQQILGQGPKLLIQFQNNGVVDDSQLPKDRFSAERLKGVDSTLKIQPAKLEDSAVYLCASSRAGGNTEAFFGQGTRLTVV.

The chain joins TRBV27 to TRBJ1-5; 9 bases match TRBD1. Trimming took 6 bases from V and 6 from J; bases not matched to a gene: 15. Germline CDR1 and CDR2: MNHEY and SMNVEV (reference sequence). The length of the CDR3 is 17 residues. The CDR3 coding sequence is TGTGCCAGCAGCCAAACTTCCGGGACAGGGATGACTCAGCCCCAGCATTTT. Translated: CASSQTSGTGMTQPQHF.

The chain employs TRBV28 and TRBJ2-5, with D perhaps TRBD1 (5 bases). Gene TRBJ2-7 matches the end of the DNA better, so the J call may be wrong. The CDR3 spans 12 residues. Germline lookup yields CDR1 MDHEN and CDR2 SYDVKM. This CDR3 reads CASATAYYEQYF. As DNA, the CDR3 is TGTGCCAGCGCGACAGCCTATTACGAGCAGTACTTC.

CDR3 protein: CASSFSGGRDEKLFF. The CDR3 nucleotides are TGCGCCAGCAGCTTCTCAGGGGGCCGGGATGAAAAACTGTTTTTT. The chain employs TRBV5-1 and TRBJ1-4, with 8 positions matching TRBD1. V shed 2 bases and J 6 bases; nucleotides not matched to a gene: 6. The germline V gene has CDR1 SGHRS and CDR2 YFSETQ. CDR3 size: 15 residues.